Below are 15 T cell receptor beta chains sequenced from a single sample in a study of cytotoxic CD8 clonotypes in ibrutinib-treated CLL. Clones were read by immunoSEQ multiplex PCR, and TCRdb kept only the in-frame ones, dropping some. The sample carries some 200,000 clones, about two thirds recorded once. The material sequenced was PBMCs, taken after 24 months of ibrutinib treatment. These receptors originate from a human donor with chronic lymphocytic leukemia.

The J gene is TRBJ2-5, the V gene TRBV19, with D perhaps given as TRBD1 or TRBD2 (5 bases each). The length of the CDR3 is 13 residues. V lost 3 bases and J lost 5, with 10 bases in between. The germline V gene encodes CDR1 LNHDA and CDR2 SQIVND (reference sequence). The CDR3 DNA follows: TGTGCCAGTAGTATTCGGGGCGGGGAGACCCAGTACTTC. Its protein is CASSIRGGETQYF.

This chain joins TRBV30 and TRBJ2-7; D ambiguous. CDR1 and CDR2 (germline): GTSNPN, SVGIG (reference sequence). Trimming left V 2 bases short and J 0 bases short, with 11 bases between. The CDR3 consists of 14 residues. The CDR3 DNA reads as TGTGCCTGGAGTTTTCCAGGCAGCTCCTACGAGCAGTACTTC. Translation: CAWSFPGSSYEQYF.

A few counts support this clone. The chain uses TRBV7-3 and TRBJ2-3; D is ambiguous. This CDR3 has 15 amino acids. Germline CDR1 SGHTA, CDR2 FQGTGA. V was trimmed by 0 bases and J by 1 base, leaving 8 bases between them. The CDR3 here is CASSLTGDRTDTQYF. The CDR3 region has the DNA TGTGCCAGCAGCTTAACTGGGGATCGCACAGATACGCAGTATTTT.

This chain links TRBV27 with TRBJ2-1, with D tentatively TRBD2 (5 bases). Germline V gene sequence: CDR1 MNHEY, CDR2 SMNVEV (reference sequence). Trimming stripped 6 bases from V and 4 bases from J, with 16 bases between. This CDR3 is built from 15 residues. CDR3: CASRNGLEAYNEQFF. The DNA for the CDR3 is TGTGCCAGCAGAAATGGACTCGAGGCTTACAATGAGCAGTTCTTC.

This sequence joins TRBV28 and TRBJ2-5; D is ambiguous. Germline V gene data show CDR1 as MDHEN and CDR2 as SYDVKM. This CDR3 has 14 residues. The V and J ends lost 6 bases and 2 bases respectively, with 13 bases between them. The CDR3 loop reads CASSVRSVQETQYF. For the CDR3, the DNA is TGTGCCAGCAGCGTTAGAAGCGTACAAGAGACCCAGTACTTC.

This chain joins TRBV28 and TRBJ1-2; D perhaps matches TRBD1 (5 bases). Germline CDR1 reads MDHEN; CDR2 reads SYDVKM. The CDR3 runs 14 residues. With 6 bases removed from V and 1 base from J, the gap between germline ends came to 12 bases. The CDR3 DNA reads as TGTGCCAGCAGACGGGACGGAAATAACTATGGCTACACCTTC. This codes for CASRRDGNNYGYTF.

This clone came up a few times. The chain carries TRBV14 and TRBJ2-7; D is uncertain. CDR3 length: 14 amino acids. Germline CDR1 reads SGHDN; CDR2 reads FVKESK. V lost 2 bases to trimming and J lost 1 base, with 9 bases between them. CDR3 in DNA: TGTGCCAGCAGCCAAAAGACGACTTCCTACGAGCAGTACTTC. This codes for CASSQKTTSYEQYF.

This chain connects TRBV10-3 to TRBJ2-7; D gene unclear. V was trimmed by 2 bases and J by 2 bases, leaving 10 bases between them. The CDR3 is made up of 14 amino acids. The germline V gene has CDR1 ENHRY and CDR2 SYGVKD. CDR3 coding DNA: TGTGCCATCAGTGAGAGAGGAGCAACCTACGAGCAGTACTTC. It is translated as CAISERGATYEQYF.

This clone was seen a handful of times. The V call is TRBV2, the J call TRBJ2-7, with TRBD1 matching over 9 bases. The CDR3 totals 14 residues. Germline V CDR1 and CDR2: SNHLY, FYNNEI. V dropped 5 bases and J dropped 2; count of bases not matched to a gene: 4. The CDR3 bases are TGTGCCAGCAGTCGACAGGGGGTTCCCTACGAGCAGTACTTC. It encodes CASSRQGVPYEQYF.

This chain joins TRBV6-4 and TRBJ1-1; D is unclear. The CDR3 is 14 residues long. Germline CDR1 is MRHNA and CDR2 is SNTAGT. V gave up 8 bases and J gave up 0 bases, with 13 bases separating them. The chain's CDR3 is CASLPRAVNTEAFF. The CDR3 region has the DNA TGTGCCAGCCTCCCGCGGGCCGTGAACACTGAAGCTTTCTTT.

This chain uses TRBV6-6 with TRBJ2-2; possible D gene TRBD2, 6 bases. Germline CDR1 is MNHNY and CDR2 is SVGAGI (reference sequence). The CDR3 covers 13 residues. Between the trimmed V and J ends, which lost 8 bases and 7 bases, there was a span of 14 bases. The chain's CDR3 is CASGKTSNGELFF. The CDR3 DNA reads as TGTGCCAGCGGAAAAACTAGCAACGGGGAGCTGTTTTTT.

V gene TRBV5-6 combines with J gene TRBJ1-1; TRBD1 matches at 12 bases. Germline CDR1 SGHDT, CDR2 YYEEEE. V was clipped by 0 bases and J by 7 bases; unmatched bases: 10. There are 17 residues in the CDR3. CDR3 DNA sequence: TGTGCCAGCAGCTTGGCTGGTGGGACAGGGGGCGGAGGTGAAGCTTTCTTT. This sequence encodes CASSLAGGTGGGGEAFF.

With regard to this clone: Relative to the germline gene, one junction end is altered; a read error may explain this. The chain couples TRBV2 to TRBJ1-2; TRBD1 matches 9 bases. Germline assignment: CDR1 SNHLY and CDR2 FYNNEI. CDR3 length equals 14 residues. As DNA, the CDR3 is TGTGCCAGCAGGGAAGGGACAGGGAACTATGGCTACACCTTC. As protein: CASREGTGNYGYTF.

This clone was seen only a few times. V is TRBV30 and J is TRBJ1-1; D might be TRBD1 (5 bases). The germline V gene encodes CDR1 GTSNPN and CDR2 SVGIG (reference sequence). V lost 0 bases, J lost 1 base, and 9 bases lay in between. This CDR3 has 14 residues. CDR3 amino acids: CAWSVPGKNTEAFF. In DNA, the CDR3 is TGTGCCTGGAGTGTACCAGGGAAGAACACTGAAGCTTTCTTT.

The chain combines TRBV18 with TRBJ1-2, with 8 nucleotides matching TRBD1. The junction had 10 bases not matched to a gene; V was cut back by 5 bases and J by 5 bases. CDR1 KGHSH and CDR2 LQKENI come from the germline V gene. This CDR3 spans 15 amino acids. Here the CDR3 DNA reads TGTGCCAGCTCAACGAGGACAGGGACGAATTATGGCTACACCTTC. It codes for CASSTRTGTNYGYTF.